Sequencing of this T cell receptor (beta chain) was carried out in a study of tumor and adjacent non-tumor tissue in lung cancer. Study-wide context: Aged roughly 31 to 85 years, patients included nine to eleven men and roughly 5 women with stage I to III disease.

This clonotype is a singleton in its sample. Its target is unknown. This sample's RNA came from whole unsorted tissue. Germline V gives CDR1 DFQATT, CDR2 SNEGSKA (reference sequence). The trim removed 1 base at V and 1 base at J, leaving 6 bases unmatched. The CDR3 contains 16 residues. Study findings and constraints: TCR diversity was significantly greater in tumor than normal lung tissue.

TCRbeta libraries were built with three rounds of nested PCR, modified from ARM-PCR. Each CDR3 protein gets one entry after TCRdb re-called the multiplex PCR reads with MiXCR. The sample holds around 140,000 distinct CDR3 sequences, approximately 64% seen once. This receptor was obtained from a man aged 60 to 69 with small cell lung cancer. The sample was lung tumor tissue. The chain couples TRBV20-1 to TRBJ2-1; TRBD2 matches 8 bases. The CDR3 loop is CSARGPAGVSYNEQFF. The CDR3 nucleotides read TGCAGTGCTAGAGGACCAGCGGGAGTTTCCTACAATGAGCAGTTCTTC.